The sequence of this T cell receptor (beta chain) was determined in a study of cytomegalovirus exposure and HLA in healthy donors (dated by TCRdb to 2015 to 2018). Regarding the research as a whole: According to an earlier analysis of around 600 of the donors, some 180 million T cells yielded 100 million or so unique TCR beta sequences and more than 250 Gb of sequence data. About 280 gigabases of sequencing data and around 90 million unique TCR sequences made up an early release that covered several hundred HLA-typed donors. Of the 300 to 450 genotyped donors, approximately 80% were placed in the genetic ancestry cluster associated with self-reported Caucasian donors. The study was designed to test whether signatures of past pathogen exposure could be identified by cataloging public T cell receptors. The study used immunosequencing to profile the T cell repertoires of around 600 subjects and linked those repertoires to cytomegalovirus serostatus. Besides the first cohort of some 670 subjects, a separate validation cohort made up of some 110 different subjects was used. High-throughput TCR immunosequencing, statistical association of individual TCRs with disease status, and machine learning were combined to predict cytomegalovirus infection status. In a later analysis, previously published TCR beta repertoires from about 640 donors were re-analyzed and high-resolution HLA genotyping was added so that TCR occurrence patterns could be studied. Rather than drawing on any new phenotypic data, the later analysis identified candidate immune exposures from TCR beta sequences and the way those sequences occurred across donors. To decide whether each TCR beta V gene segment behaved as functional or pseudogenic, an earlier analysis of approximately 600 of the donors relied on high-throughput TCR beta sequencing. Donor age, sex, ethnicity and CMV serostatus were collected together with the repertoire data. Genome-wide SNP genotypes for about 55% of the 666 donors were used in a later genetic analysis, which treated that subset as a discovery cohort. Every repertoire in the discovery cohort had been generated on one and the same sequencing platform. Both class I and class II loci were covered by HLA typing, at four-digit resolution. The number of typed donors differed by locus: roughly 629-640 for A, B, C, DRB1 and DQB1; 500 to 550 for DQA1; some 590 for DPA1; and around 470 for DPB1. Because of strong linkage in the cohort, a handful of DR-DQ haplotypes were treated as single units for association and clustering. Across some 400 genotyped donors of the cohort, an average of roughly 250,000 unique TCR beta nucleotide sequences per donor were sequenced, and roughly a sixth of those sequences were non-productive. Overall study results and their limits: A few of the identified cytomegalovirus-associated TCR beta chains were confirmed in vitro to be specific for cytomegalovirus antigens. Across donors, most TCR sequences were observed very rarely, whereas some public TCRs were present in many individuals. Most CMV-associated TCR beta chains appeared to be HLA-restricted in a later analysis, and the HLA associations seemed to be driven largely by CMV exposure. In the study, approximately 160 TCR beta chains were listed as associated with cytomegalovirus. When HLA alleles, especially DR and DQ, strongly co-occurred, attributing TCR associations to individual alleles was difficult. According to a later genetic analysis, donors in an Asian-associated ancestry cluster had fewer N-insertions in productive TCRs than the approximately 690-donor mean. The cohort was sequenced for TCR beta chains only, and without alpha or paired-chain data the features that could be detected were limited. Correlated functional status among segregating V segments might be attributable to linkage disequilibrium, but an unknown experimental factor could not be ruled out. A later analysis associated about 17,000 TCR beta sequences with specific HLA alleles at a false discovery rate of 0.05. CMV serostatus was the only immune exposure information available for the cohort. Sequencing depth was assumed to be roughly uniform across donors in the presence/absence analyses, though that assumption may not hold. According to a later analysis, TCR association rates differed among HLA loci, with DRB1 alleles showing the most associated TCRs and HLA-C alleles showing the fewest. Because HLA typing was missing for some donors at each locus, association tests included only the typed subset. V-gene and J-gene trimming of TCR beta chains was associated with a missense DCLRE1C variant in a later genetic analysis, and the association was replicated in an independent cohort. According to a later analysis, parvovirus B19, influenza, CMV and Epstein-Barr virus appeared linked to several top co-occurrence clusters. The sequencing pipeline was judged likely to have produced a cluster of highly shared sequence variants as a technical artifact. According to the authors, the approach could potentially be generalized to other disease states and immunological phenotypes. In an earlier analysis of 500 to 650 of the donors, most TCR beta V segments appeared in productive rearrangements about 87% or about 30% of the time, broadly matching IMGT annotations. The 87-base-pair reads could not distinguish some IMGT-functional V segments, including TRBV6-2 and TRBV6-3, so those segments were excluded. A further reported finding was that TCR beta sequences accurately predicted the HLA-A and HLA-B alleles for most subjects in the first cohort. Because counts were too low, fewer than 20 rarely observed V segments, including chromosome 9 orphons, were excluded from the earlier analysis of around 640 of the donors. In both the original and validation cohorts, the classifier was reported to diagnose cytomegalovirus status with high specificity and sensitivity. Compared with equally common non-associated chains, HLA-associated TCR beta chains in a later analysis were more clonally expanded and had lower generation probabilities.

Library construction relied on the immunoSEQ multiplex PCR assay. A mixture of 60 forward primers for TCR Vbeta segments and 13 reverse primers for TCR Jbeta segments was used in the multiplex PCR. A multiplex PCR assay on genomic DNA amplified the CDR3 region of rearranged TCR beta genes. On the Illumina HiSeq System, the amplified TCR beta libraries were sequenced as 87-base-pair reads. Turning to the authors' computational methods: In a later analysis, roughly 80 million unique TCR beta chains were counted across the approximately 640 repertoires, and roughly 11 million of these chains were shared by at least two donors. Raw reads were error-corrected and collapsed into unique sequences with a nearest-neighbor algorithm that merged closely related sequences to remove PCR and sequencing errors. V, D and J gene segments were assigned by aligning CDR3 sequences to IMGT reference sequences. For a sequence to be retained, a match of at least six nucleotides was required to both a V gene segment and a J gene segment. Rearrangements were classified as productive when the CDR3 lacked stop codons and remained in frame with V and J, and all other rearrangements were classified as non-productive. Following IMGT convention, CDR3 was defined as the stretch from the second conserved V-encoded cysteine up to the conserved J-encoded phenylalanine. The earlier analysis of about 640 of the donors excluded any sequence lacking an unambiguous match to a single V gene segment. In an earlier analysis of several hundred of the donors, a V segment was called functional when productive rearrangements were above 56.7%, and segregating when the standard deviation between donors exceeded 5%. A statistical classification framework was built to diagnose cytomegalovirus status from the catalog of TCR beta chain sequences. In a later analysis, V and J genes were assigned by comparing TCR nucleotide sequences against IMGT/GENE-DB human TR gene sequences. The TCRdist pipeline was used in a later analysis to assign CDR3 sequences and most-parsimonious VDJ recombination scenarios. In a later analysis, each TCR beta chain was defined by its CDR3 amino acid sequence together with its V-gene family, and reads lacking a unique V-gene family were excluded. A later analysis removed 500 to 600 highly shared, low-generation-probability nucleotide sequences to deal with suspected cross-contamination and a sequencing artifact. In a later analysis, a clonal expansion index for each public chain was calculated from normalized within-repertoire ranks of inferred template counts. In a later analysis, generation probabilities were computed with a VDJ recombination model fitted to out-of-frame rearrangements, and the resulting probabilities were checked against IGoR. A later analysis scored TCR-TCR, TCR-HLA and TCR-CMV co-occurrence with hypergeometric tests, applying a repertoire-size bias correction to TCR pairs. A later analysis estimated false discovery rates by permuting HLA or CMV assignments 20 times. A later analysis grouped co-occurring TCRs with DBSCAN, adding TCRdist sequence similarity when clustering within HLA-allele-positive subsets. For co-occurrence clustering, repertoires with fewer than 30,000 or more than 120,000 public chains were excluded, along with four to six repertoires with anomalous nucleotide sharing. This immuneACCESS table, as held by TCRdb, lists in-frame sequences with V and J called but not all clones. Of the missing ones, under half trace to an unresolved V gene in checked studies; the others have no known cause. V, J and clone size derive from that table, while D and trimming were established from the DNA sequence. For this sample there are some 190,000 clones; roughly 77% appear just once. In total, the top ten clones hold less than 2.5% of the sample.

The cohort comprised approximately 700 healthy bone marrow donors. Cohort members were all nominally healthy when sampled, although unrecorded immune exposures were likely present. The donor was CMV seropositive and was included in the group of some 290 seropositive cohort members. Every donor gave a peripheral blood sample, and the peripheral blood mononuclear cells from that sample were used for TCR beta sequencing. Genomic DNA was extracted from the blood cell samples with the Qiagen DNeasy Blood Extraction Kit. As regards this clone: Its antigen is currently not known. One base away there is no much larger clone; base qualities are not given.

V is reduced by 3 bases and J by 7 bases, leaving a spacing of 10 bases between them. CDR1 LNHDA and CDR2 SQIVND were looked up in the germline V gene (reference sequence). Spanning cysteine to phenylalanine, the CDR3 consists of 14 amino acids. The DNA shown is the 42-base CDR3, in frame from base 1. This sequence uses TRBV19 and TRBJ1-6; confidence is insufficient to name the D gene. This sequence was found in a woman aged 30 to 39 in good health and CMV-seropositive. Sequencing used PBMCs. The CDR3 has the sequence CASSIAGINSPLHF. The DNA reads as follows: TGTGCCAGTAGTATCGCGGGGATAAATTCACCCCTCCACTTT. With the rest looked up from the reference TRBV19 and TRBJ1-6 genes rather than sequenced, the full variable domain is DGGITQSPKYLFRKEGQNVTLSCEQNLNHDAMYWYRQDPGQGLRLIYYSQIVNDFQKGDIAEGYSVSREKKESFPLTVTSAQKNPTAFYLCASSIAGINSPLHFGNGTRLTVT.